The rows below give T cell receptor beta chains drawn from one sample of a study of shared clonotypes between healthy human individuals. Generated by immunoSEQ multiplex PCR, the TCRdb table keeps only in-frame clones and is missing some. The sample contains approximately 2.5 million clones, 93% of which appear only once. Source material: naive CD4+ T cells from PBMCs. All receptors come from a man between 18 and 35 years old in good health. Some clones in this sample may be carry-over from other donors' samples. Both conserved end residues are part of each CDR3. Each record gives: clone size, D gene, J gene, V gene, CDR3 DNA, CDR3 protein. A D gene is named only where the DNA matches it firmly. Not every row has a clone size; where given, it reads once, few, many or a size class.

abundance: few; d_gene: -; j_gene: TRBJ2-7; v_gene: TRBV7-2; CDR3nt: TGTGCCAGCAGCTTAGTTGGGTACGAGCAGTACTTC; CDR3aa: CASSLVGYEQYF
abundance: -; d_gene: -; j_gene: TRBJ2-1; v_gene: TRBV15; CDR3nt: TGTGCCACCAGCAGAGGGGGACTGTACAATGAGCAGTTCTTC; CDR3aa: CATSRGGLYNEQFF
abundance: -; d_gene: -; j_gene: TRBJ1-2; v_gene: TRBV7-9; CDR3nt: TGTGCCAGCACCCTACAGGGAGATTCGTTGGGCTACACCTTC; CDR3aa: CASTLQGDSLGYTF
abundance: -; d_gene: -; j_gene: TRBJ1-1; v_gene: TRBV7-2; CDR3nt: TGTGCCAGCAGCCTCTTAGGGACGGCCAACACTGAAGCTTTCTTT; CDR3aa: CASSLLGTANTEAFF
abundance: -; d_gene: TRBD2; j_gene: TRBJ2-1; v_gene: TRBV10-2; CDR3nt: TGCGCCAGCAGCCTAGGGAGCGGGAGTCATCCCTACAATGAGCAGTTCTTC; CDR3aa: CASSLGSGSHPYNEQFF
abundance: -; d_gene: -; j_gene: TRBJ2-3; v_gene: TRBV11-2; CDR3nt: TGTGCCAGCAGCTTAGTGGCGGGATCCTCCACAGATACGCAGTATTTT; CDR3aa: CASSLVAGSSTDTQYF
abundance: -; d_gene: -; j_gene: TRBJ1-1; v_gene: TRBV28; CDR3nt: TGTGCCAGCAGTTTATTAGCATTTACTGAAGCTTTCTTT; CDR3aa: CASSLLAFTEAFF
abundance: -; d_gene: -; j_gene: TRBJ1-4; v_gene: TRBV5-1; CDR3nt: TGCGCCAGCAGCCTGGGGGGGACCTCGAATGAAAAACTGTTTTTT; CDR3aa: CASSLGGTSNEKLFF
abundance: -; d_gene: -; j_gene: TRBJ2-5; v_gene: TRBV6-1; CDR3nt: TGTGCCAGCAGTGAAGCCTGGCAGCTCTGGGAGACCCAGTACTTC; CDR3aa: CASSEAWQLWETQYF
abundance: -; d_gene: -; j_gene: TRBJ2-1; v_gene: TRBV5-1; CDR3nt: TGCGCCAGCAGCTATGGTGGCGGGACTTCCTACAATGAGCAGTTCTTC; CDR3aa: CASSYGGGTSYNEQFF
abundance: -; d_gene: -; j_gene: TRBJ1-1; v_gene: TRBV6-5; CDR3nt: TGTGCCAGCAGATACCAAACGAACACTGAAGCTTTCTTT; CDR3aa: CASRYQTNTEAFF
abundance: -; d_gene: -; j_gene: TRBJ1-4; v_gene: TRBV2; CDR3nt: TGTGCCAGCAGTGAAGGTTTTTGGCAGGGGAAAAAACTGTTTTTT; CDR3aa: CASSEGFWQGKKLFF
abundance: -; d_gene: -; j_gene: TRBJ2-6; v_gene: TRBV28; CDR3nt: TGTGCCAGCAGTTTACCCAGGGGAGACGCTGGGGCCAACGTCCTGACTTTC; CDR3aa: CASSLPRGDAGANVLTF
abundance: -; d_gene: -; j_gene: TRBJ1-2; v_gene: TRBV14; CDR3nt: TGTGCCAGCAGCCCAGGGCCCTATGGCTACACCTTC; CDR3aa: CASSPGPYGYTF
abundance: -; d_gene: -; j_gene: TRBJ2-7; v_gene: TRBV11-1; CDR3nt: TGTGCCAGCAGCTCGACGGGATACGAGCAGTACTTC; CDR3aa: CASSSTGYEQYF
abundance: -; d_gene: -; j_gene: TRBJ2-7; v_gene: TRBV5-1; CDR3nt: TGCGCCAGCAGCTTGGGTGGCCTTACGGCCCACGAGCAGTACTTC; CDR3aa: CASSLGGLTAHEQYF
abundance: -; d_gene: TRBD1; j_gene: TRBJ1-4; v_gene: TRBV11-2; CDR3nt: TGTGCCAGCAGCCCCAGGACAGGGGGTGAAAAACTGTTTTTT; CDR3aa: CASSPRTGGEKLFF